What follows are 18 T cell receptor beta chains derived from one specimen sequenced in a study of blood T cell repertoires in COVID-19. Assay: immunoSEQ multiplex PCR; the TCRdb copy retains only in-frame clones and omits some. The sample has some 190,000 clones, roughly three quarters seen once. Sample: peripheral blood. These receptors all come from a woman aged 50 to 60 with active or convalescent COVID-19.

The chain employs TRBV7-9 and TRBJ1-2, with D tentatively TRBD1 (5 bases). The ends were cut back, 5 bases at V and 4 bases at J, with 11 bases in the middle. Germline V gene lookup returns CDR1 SEHNR and CDR2 FQNEAQ (reference sequence). The CDR3 spans 13 residues. Here the CDR3 reads CASSPDTSYGYTF. CDR3 nucleotides: TGTGCCAGCAGCCCGGACACGTCCTATGGCTACACCTTC.

In its sample, this clone was seen once. The chain links TRBV21-1 to TRBJ1-3; the table's D call of TRBD1 was not tested on the DNA. TRBV21-1 is deemed a pseudogene. The CDR3 has 14 residues. CDR3 loop: CASRQGAVGNTIYF. The CDR3 DNA follows: TGTGCCTCAAGACAGGGGGCGGTTGGAAACACCATATATTTT.

This rearrangement joins TRBV20-1 to TRBJ2-7; a weak D match, TRBD2 (5 bases). V gave up 3 bases and J gave up 7 bases, with 16 bases separating them. The CDR3 spans 13 residues. Germline V gene data show CDR1 as DFQATT and CDR2 as SNEGSKA (reference sequence). In DNA, the CDR3 is TGCAGTGCTAGTCGCAGCTCGAGAGGGGAGCAGTACTTC. Residues: CSASRSSRGEQYF.

There are a few counts of this clone. The chain combines TRBV7-3 with TRBJ2-2; D is unclear. V was pared by 3 bases and J by 5 bases, with 4 bases between. The CDR3 has 12 residues. The V gene's germline CDR1 is SGHTA and CDR2 FQGTGA. DNA of the CDR3: TGTGCCAGCAGCTTCGGGACCGGGGAGCTGTTTTTT. Amino acids: CASSFGTGELFF.

The chain recombines TRBV6-1 with TRBJ1-2; D remains ambiguous. The CDR3 covers 15 residues. Germline CDR1 MNHNS, CDR2 SASEGT. Between the trimmed V and J ends, which lost 1 base and 8 bases, there was a span of 17 bases. CDR3 region: CASSEVLRAGRGYTF. CDR3 nucleotide sequence: TGTGCCAGCAGTGAAGTTTTGAGGGCCGGACGGGGCTACACCTTC.

This clone appeared a few times. The gene calls are TRBV5-4 and TRBJ1-2, with 10 bases that match TRBD1. Looked up from germline, CDR1 is SGHNT and CDR2 is YYREEE (reference sequence). This CDR3 has 14 residues. V lost 3 bases, J lost 6 bases, and 5 bases stayed unmatched. The CDR3 is CASSSGTGVDGYTF. The CDR3 bases are TGTGCCAGCAGCTCTGGGACAGGGGTAGATGGCTACACCTTC.

This chain uses TRBV5-4 with TRBJ2-2; 8 bases line up with TRBD2. Germline V CDR1 and CDR2: SGHNT, YYREEE (reference sequence). This CDR3 comprises 17 residues. V shed 0 bases, J shed 0 bases, and the junction held 4 bases outside the gene matches. The CDR3 spells CASSLGGGGSNTGELFF. The DNA of the CDR3 is TGTGCCAGCAGCTTGGGTGGCGGGGGGTCGAACACCGGGGAGCTGTTTTTT.

This clone was recorded once. The CDR3: CASSRSGNSYEQYF. In nucleotides, the CDR3 is TGTGCCAGCAGCCGGAGCGGAAACTCCTACGAGCAGTACTTC. The genes are TRBV3-1 (or the pseudogene TRBV3-2) and TRBJ2-7; a weak D match, TRBD2 (5 bases). V was pared by 4 bases and J by 0 bases, with 10 bases between. The CDR3 has 14 amino acids. Germline-derived CDR1 and CDR2 are LGHDT and YNNKEL (reference sequence).

The chain is built from TRBV18 and TRBJ2-3, with 8 positions matching TRBD1. Germline CDR1 is KGHSH and CDR2 is LQKENI. V lost 3 bases to trimming and J lost 2 bases; unmatched junction nucleotides: 7. CDR3 size: 16 residues. CDR3 sequence reads: CASSPPGTGNTDTQYF. CDR3 nucleotide sequence: TGTGCCAGCTCACCCCCCGGGACAGGAAACACAGATACGCAGTATTTT.

J is TRBJ1-4 and V is TRBV10-3, with 9 bases matching TRBD1. The germline V gene has CDR1 ENHRY and CDR2 SYGVKD. This CDR3 is built from 16 residues. The junction had 9 bases not matched to a gene; V was cut back by 2 bases and J by 8 bases. CDR3 nucleotide sequence: TGTGCCATCAGTGAGCCCGGGACAGGGAGGAAAGAAAAACTGTTTTTT. It encodes CAISEPGTGRKEKLFF.

The genes are TRBV18 and TRBJ2-1, with D perhaps matching TRBD1 (6 bases). V lost 3 bases and J lost 7, with 10 bases in between. The length of the CDR3 is 13 residues. Germline values: CDR1 KGHSH, CDR2 LQKENI. The DNA of the CDR3 is TGTGCCAGCTCACCCTCGCAGGGGAATGAGCAGTTCTTC. Its protein is CASSPSQGNEQFF.

The genes are TRBV7-2 and TRBJ1-5; D not certain. This CDR3 has 13 residues. CDR1 SGHTA and CDR2 FQGNSA come from the germline V gene. Trimming left V 7 bases short and J 0 bases short, with 7 bases between. The CDR3 here is CASTGNSNQPQHF. The CDR3 nucleotides read TGTGCCAGCACCGGGAATAGCAATCAGCCCCAGCATTTT.

V gene TRBV4-2 combines with J gene TRBJ2-1, with 7 positions matching TRBD2. Losses at the gene ends were 0 bases for V and 7 bases for J; bases not matched to a gene: 15. CDR1 is LGHNA and CDR2 is YNFKEQ in the germline V gene. The CDR3 covers 18 residues. Here the CDR3 reads CASSQERRRREGSNEQFF. The CDR3 bases are TGTGCCAGCAGCCAAGAGAGGAGGAGGAGGGAGGGAAGTAATGAGCAGTTCTTC.

The chain combines TRBV10-3 with TRBJ2-7, with 8 bases fitting TRBD2. V gave up 10 bases and J gave up 4 bases; unmatched junction bases: 9. The germline V gene encodes CDR1 ENHRY and CDR2 SYGVKD. This CDR3 region has 13 residues. The CDR3: CATGGGPPYEQYF. CDR3 DNA: TGTGCCACGGGGGGGGGTCCCCCTTACGAGCAGTACTTC.

The chain recombines TRBV5-4 with TRBJ2-3; TRBD2 matches at 10 bases. Germline V lookup: CDR1 SGHNT, CDR2 YYREEE (reference sequence). The CDR3 is 15 amino acids. V gave up 1 base and J gave up 1 base; unmatched junction bases: 0. The CDR3 DNA is TGTGCCAGCAGCTTGACTAGCGGGGGCACAGATACGCAGTATTTT. The encoded protein is CASSLTSGGTDTQYF.

The chain combines TRBV3-1 (or the pseudogene TRBV3-2) with TRBJ1-6, with D possibly matching TRBD1 (5 bases). Germline CDR1 and CDR2: LGHDT and YNNKEL (reference sequence). V was clipped by 4 bases and J by 9 bases, with 10 bases between them. This CDR3 comprises 13 residues. CDR3 region: CASSLGEGSPLHF. CDR3 DNA sequence: TGTGCCAGCAGCCTGGGGGAGGGTTCACCCCTCCACTTT.

The V and J genes are TRBV18 and TRBJ2-2; 13 bases are a match to TRBD2. The CDR3 has 17 amino acids. V trimming: 5 bases; J trimming: 2 bases; junction bases outside the gene matches: 5. In germline, CDR1 is KGHSH, CDR2 LQKENI. The CDR3: CASSTGTSGINTGELFF. CDR3 bases: TGTGCCAGCTCAACAGGGACTAGCGGGATAAACACCGGGGAGCTGTTTTTT.

The J gene is TRBJ1-1, the V gene TRBV3-1 (or the pseudogene TRBV3-2), with D possibly matching TRBD1 (6 bases). The CDR3 sequence is 13 residues long. CDR1 is LGHDT, CDR2 YNNKEL, per germline (reference sequence). Between the trimmed V and J ends, which lost 3 bases and 7 bases, there was a span of 12 bases. This CDR3 is CASSHLRGGEAFF. DNA for the CDR3: TGTGCCAGCAGCCATCTTCGAGGGGGTGAAGCTTTCTTT.